The next 25 T cell receptor beta chains were all read from a single sample in a study of T cell clonality in common variable immunodeficiency. Data came from immunoSEQ multiplex PCR; TCRdb stores just in-frame clones and leaves some out. The sample was found to contain roughly 50,000 clones, and every one recurs. Sequencing input: peripheral blood mononuclear cells. Every receptor here comes from a person between 18 and 75 years old in good health.

This clone was observed at least ten times. The sequence runs out 3 residues before the end of the CDR3; the remainder is reconstructed from the germline J gene. The rearrangement links TRBV2 to TRBJ2-2, with D tentatively TRBD1 (6 bases). The CDR3 is made up of 15 amino acids. Trimming left V 6 bases short and J 6 bases short, with 17 bases between. The germline V gene encodes CDR1 SNHLY and CDR2 FYNNEI. Here the CDR3 reads CASSPTGTRAGELFF. The part of the CDR3 DNA that was read is TGTGCCAGCAGCCCAACCGGGACACGCGCCGGGGAG.

This clone has ten or more counts. The read terminates 3 residues ahead of where the CDR3 ends, so the germline J gene completes it. This chain connects TRBV7-9 to TRBJ2-5; 11 bases line up with TRBD2. The J segment lost 5 bases and the V segment lost 4 bases, leaving 6 bases of the junction unmatched. The CDR3 runs 15 residues. CDR1 SEHNR and CDR2 FQNEAQ come from the germline V gene (reference sequence). CDR3 protein: CASSSVAGGLETQYF. The sequenced part of the CDR3 DNA is TGTGCCAGCAGCTCGGTAGCGGGAGGGCTTGAGACC.

This clone occurred many times. The read finishes 3 residues shy of the CDR3 end, and the germline J gene is used to complete it. J is TRBJ2-1 and V is TRBV19; tentative D call: TRBD1 (5 bases). The V and J ends lost 0 bases and 8 bases respectively, with 8 bases between them. The CDR3 is 13 residues long. The V gene's germline CDR1 is LNHDA and CDR2 SQIVND (reference sequence). The CDR3 region is CASSIDGAYEQFF. The CDR3 bases that were read are TGTGCCAGTAGTATAGATGGGGCTTATGAG.

The table lists this clone with many counts. Incomplete CDR3 DNA: TGTGCCAGTAGGAGGGAACTAGCGGGAGGGACCTACGAG. Translating gives CASRRELAGGTYE. The CDR3 in full is CASRRELAGGTYEQYF. V gene TRBV19 combines with J gene TRBJ2-7; 13 bases are a match to TRBD2. The sequenced fragment ends 3 residues before the CDR3 boundary, so the rest is inferred from the germline J gene. Germline assignment: CDR1 LNHDA and CDR2 SQIVND (reference sequence). V dropped 6 bases and J dropped 2; count of bases not matched to a gene: 7. The CDR3 is 16 residues long.

This clone was seen at least ten times. The CDR3 end lies 3 residues beyond the end of the read and is filled in from the germline J gene. V is TRBV6-4 and J is TRBJ2-2; perhaps D is TRBD1 or TRBD2 (5 bases each). The CDR3 totals 14 residues. CDR1 and CDR2 (germline): MRHNA, SNTAGT. Trimming removed 2 bases at V and 4 bases at J, with 8 bases between. CDR3 DNA, as far as it was read: TGTGCCAGCAGTGACAGGGGAGCCACCGGGGAG. Residues: CASSDRGATGE. The complete CDR3 protein is CASSDRGATGELFF.

There are many counts of this clone. The read gets to within 3 residues of the CDR3 end, and the germline J gene fills in the rest. This chain joins TRBV5-6 and TRBJ2-3; 9 nucleotides match TRBD2. V dropped 2 bases and J dropped 4; count of bases not matched to a gene: 2. Per germline, CDR1 SGHDT and CDR2 YYEEEE. There are 14 residues in the CDR3. CDR3 amino acids: CASSLAGGADTQYF. The DNA read from the CDR3 is TGTGCCAGCAGCTTAGCGGGAGGCGCAGATACG.

This clone was detected only a few times. Read sequence stops 3 residues before the CDR3 end, and the germline J gene provides the missing end. V is TRBV30 and J is TRBJ2-3, with 7 positions matching TRBD1. CDR3 length: 13 residues. Looked up from germline, CDR1 is GTSNPN and CDR2 is SVGIG (reference sequence). The CDR3 reads CAWSTGVNQPQYF. CDR3 DNA, as far as it was read: TGTGCCTGGTCAACAGGGGTCAATCAGCCG.

Remarks on this clone: The read ends 3 residues before the CDR3 terminus; that terminus is restored from the germline J gene. J is TRBJ1-2 and V is TRBV5-1; 7 nucleotides agree with TRBD1. The length of the CDR3 is 14 residues. Germline CDR1 and CDR2: SGHRS and YFSETQ. J lost 5 bases, V lost 2 bases, and 6 bases had no gene match. The CDR3 loop reads CASSFDREGYGYTF. The CDR3 bases that were read are TGCGCCAGCAGCTTTGACAGGGAAGGGTATGGC.

The table lists this clone with a few counts. CDR3 DNA (partial): TGTGCCGCAGGAGTCTTCAACAATGAC. As protein: CAAGVFNND. The complete CDR3 reads CAAGVFNNDYTF. The chain is built from TRBV19 and TRBJ1-2; no clear D gene. From the germline J gene comes the end of the CDR3, since the read stops 3 residues before it. CDR1 and CDR2 from the germline V gene are LNHDA and SQIVND (reference sequence). The CDR3 spans 12 residues.

This clone occurred many times. The sequenced fragment ends 3 residues before the CDR3 boundary, so the rest is inferred from the germline J gene. The rearrangement links TRBV5-1 to TRBJ1-2; no firm D call. V gave up 0 bases and J gave up 0 bases, with 6 bases separating them. In germline, CDR1 is SGHRS, CDR2 YFSETQ. The CDR3 consists of 14 residues. The sequenced CDR3 bases are TGCGCCAGCAGCTTGGTTACAGCTAACTATGGC. This sequence encodes CASSLVTANYG. The CDR3, in full, reads CASSLVTANYGYTF.

This clone was counted only a few times. The read is 3 residues too short to cover the CDR3 end, so that end is filled in from the germline J gene. The chain has TRBV2 and TRBJ1-1, with D perhaps TRBD1 (6 bases). Per germline, CDR1 SNHLY and CDR2 FYNNEI. Between the trimmed V and J ends, which lost 5 bases and 1 base, there was a span of 8 bases. The CDR3 runs 13 residues. This CDR3 reads CASSYRENTEAFF. CDR3 DNA (partial): TGTGCCAGCAGTTACAGGGAGAACACTGAA.

This clone was seen at least ten times. The read is 3 residues too short to cover the CDR3 end, so that end is filled in from the germline J gene. The genes are TRBV12-3 or TRBV12-4 and TRBJ2-3; 11 bases map to TRBD2. This CDR3 region has 16 residues. V lost 2 bases, J lost 3 bases, and 4 bases stayed unmatched. The CDR3 spells CASSLLAGGLTDTQYF. CDR3 DNA, as far as it was read: TGTGCCAGCAGTTTACTAGCGGGAGGTTTGACAGATACG.

This clone has just a few counts. From the germline J gene comes the end of the CDR3, since the read stops 3 residues before it. The chain has TRBV20-1 and TRBJ1-2; D is possibly TRBD1 (5 bases). The V gene's germline CDR1 is DFQATT and CDR2 SNEGSKA (reference sequence). The CDR3 contains 15 residues. CDR3 bases read: TGCAGTGCTCGTGCCGGGACTAGCGATTACTACGAC. Its protein is CSARAGTSDYYD. The complete CDR3 reads CSARAGTSDYYDYTF.

The table lists this clone with many counts. From the germline J gene comes the end of the CDR3, since the read stops 3 residues before it. The chain employs TRBV5-6 and TRBJ1-4, with D perhaps TRBD1 (6 bases). There are 13 residues in the CDR3. Germline V CDR1 and CDR2: SGHDT, YYEEEE. Trimming removed 6 bases from V and 7 bases from J, with 13 bases in between. The CDR3 spells CASKTGSTEKLFF. The sequenced CDR3 bases are TGTGCCAGCAAAACAGGGAGCACTGAAAAA. The whole variable domain, remainder taken from reference TRBV5-6 and TRBJ1-4, is DAGVTQSPTHLIKTRGQQVTLRCSPKSGHDTVSWYQQALGQGPQFIFQYYEEEERQRGNFPDRFSGHQFPNYSSELNVNALLLGDSALYLCASKTGSTEKLFFGSGTQLSVL.

This clone was seen ten or more times. The CDR3 region is CASSPVPGQTGNTIYF. Partial CDR3 DNA: TGTGCCAGCAGCCCGGTCCCTGGACAGACTGGAAACACC. The chain is built from TRBV4-2 and TRBJ1-3; tentative D call: TRBD1 (6 bases). The read falls 3 residues short of the CDR3 end, and the missing part is taken from the germline J gene. Germline assignment: CDR1 LGHNA and CDR2 YNFKEQ. The CDR3 covers 16 residues. With 4 bases removed from V and 2 bases from J, the gap between germline ends came to 15 bases.

A note on this clone: From the germline J gene comes the end of the CDR3, since the read stops 3 residues before it. The rearrangement joins TRBV6-2 or TRBV6-3 to TRBJ1-1; D ambiguous. The V end was cut by 7 bases, the J end by 0 bases, with 15 bases between. The germline gives CDR1 MNHEY, CDR2 SVGEGT. This CDR3 comprises 15 residues. The CDR3 protein is CASTSLDRVNTEAFF. The sequenced CDR3 bases are TGTGCCAGCACTAGCCTGGATCGAGTGAACACTGAA.

The chain's CDR3 is CASSASSQGANIYTF. CDR3 bases read: TGTGCCAGTAGTGCCTCATCACAGGGTGCAAACATC. The J gene is TRBJ1-2, the V gene TRBV19; maybe TRBD1 (6 bases). The missing CDR3 end, 3 residues past where the read stops, is filled in from the germline J gene. CDR3 length: 15 residues. CDR1 is LNHDA, CDR2 SQIVND, per germline (reference sequence).

About this clone itself: The CDR3 end falls 3 residues outside the read, so it is completed with the germline J gene. The V gene is TRBV7-2, the J gene TRBJ1-2, with D unclear. The CDR3 is 14 residues long. Germline V gene lookup returns CDR1 SGHTA and CDR2 FQGNSA. The sequenced part of the CDR3 DNA is TGTGCCAGCAGCCCCCGCTTAGCGGGATACGAC. Translated, it gives CASSPRLAGYD. The full CDR3 protein is CASSPRLAGYDYTF.

This clone was observed many times. Read sequence stops 3 residues before the CDR3 end, and the germline J gene provides the missing end. The genes are TRBV6-2 or TRBV6-3 and TRBJ2-3, with a tentative D call TRBD2 (5 bases). This CDR3 has 14 residues. Trimming left V 2 bases short and J 0 bases short, with 6 bases between. The germline V gene has CDR1 MNHEY and CDR2 SVGEGT. The covered CDR3 bases are TGTGCCAGCAGTTACGAGGGCAGCACAGATACG. The encoded protein is CASSYEGSTDT. The CDR3 in its entirety is CASSYEGSTDTQYF.

This clone was seen repeatedly, ten times or more. The CDR3 end falls 3 residues outside the read, so it is completed with the germline J gene. V is TRBV7-2 and J is TRBJ2-3, with D perhaps matching TRBD2 (6 bases). CDR1 is SGHTA and CDR2 is FQGNSA in the germline V gene. The CDR3 sequence is 14 residues long. CDR3 DNA (partial): TGTGCCAGCAGCTCCGTAGCGGTCCCCCAAACG. It specifies CASSSVAVPQT. The whole CDR3 protein is CASSSVAVPQTQYF.

In its sample, this clone was seen a few times. From the germline J gene comes the end of the CDR3, since the read stops 3 residues before it. The J gene is TRBJ2-7, the V gene TRBV7-3; 10 positions match TRBD2. This CDR3 has 16 amino acids. J was trimmed by 1 base and V by 3 bases; bases with no gene match: 6. From germline, CDR1 is SGHTA and CDR2 FQGTGA. CDR3 in amino acids: CASSFSGRGASYEQYF. CDR3 DNA (partial): TGTGCCAGCAGCTTCAGCGGGAGGGGAGCGTCCTACGAG.

This clone has at least ten counts. The missing CDR3 end, 3 residues past where the read stops, is filled in from the germline J gene. This chain connects TRBV5-1 to TRBJ2-1; 8 bases are shared with TRBD2. V lost 1 base and J lost 0; bases outside the gene matches: 0. CDR1 and CDR2 from the germline V gene are SGHRS and YFSETQ. This CDR3 spans 15 amino acids. The CDR3 here is CASSLSGSSYNEQFF. CDR3 DNA (partial): TGCGCCAGCAGCTTGAGCGGGAGCTCCTACAATGAG.

This clone was observed a few times. The read gets to within 3 residues of the CDR3 end, and the germline J gene fills in the rest. The chain couples TRBV11-2 to TRBJ2-5; TRBD1 matches 8 bases. V lost 1 base and J lost 1; bases outside the gene matches: 2. CDR3 size: 15 residues. The germline V gene encodes CDR1 SGHAT and CDR2 FQNNGV. CDR3 DNA (partial): TGTGCCAGCAGCTTAGGAGGGACAGGCCAAGAGACC. Amino acid sequence: CASSLGGTGQET. The whole CDR3 sequence is CASSLGGTGQETQYF.

In its sample, this clone was seen many times. The CDR3 sequence: CASSNGLDSYNEQFF. The DNA read from the CDR3 is TGTGCCAGCAGCAACGGACTCGACTCCTACAATGAG. The rearrangement joins TRBV14 to TRBJ2-1; the D gene is possibly TRBD2 (5 bases). The read stops 3 residues short of the end of the CDR3; the missing end is completed from the germline J gene. The CDR3 consists of 15 residues. Germline V gives CDR1 SGHDN, CDR2 FVKESK. Between the trimmed V and J ends, which lost 5 bases and 0 bases, there was a span of 11 bases.

This clone was counted ten times or more. The sequenced fragment ends 3 residues before the CDR3 boundary, so the rest is inferred from the germline J gene. This chain links TRBV13 with TRBJ2-5, with 8 bases aligning to TRBD2. CDR1 PRHDT and CDR2 FYEKMQ come from the germline V gene (reference sequence). V lost 1 base and J lost 4; bases outside the gene matches: 2. The CDR3 consists of 14 residues. CDR3 residues: CASSLERGRETQYF. CDR3 DNA, as far as it was read: TGTGCCAGCAGCTTAGAGCGGGGGCGAGAGACC. The full variable domain, in which reference TRBV13 and TRBJ2-5 provide the parts outside the CDR3, is AAGVIQSPRHLIKEKRETATLKCYPIPRHDTVYWYQQGPGQDPQFLISFYEKMQSDKGSIPDRFSAQQFSDYHSELNMSSLELGDSALYFCASSLERGRETQYFGPGTRLLVL.